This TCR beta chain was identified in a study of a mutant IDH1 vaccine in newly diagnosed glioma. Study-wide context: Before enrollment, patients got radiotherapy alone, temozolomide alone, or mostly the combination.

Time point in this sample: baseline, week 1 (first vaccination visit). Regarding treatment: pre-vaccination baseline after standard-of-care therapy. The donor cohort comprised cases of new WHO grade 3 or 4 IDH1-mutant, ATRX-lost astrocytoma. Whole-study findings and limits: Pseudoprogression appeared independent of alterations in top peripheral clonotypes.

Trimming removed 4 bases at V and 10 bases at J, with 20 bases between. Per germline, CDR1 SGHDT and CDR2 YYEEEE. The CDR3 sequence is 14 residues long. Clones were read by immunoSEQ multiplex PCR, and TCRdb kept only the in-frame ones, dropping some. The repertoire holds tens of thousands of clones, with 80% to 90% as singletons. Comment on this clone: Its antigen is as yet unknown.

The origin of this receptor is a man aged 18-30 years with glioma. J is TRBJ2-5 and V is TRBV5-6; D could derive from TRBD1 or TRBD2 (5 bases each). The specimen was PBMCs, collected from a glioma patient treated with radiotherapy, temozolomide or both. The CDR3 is CASSQTGTGRDQYF. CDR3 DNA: TGTGCCAGCAGCCAGACCGGGACCGGAAGAGACCAGTACTTC.